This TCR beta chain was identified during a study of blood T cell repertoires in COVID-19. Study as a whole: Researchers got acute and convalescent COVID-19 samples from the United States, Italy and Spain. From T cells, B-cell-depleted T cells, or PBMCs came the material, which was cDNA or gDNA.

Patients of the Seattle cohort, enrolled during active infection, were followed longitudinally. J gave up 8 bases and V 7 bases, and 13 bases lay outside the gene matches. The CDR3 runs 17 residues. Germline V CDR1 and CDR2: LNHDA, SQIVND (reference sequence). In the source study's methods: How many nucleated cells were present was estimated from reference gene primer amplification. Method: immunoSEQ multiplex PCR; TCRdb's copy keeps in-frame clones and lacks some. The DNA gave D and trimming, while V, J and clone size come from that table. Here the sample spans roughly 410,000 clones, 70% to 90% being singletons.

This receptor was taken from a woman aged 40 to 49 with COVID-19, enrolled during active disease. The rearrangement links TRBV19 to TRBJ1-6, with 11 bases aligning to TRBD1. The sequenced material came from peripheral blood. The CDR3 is CASNSPPGQGDYSPLHF. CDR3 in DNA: TGTGCCAGTAATTCTCCTCCGGGACAGGGGGATTATTCACCCCTCCACTTT.